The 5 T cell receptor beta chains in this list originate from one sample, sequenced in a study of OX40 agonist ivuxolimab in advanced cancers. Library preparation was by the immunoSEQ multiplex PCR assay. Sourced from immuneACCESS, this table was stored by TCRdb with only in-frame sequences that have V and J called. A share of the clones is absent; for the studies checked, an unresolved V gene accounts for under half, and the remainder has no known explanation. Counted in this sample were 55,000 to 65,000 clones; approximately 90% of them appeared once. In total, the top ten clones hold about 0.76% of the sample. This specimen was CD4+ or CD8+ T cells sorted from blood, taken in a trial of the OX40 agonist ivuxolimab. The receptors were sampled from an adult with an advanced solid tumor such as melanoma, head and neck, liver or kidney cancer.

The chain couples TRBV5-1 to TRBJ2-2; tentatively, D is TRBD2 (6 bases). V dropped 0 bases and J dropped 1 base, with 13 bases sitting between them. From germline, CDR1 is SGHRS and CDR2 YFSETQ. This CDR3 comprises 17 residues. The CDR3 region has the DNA TGCGCCAGCAGCTTGGCCGGTAGCGGAGGGAACACCGGGGAGCTGTTTTTT. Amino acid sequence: CASSLAGSGGNTGELFF. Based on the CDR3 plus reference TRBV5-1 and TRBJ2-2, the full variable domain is KAGVTQTPRYLIKTRGQQVTLSCSPISGHRSVSWYQQTPGQGLQFLFEYFSETQRNKGNFPGRFSGRQFSNSRSEMNVSTLELGDSALYLCASSLAGSGGNTGELFFGEGSRLTVL.

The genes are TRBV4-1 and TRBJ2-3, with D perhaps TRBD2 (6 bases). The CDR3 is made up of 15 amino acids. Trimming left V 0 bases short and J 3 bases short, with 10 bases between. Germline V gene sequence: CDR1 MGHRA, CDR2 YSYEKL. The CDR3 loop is CASSQEEGFTDTQYF. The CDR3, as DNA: TGCGCCAGCAGCCAAGAGGAGGGATTTACAGATACGCAGTATTTT.

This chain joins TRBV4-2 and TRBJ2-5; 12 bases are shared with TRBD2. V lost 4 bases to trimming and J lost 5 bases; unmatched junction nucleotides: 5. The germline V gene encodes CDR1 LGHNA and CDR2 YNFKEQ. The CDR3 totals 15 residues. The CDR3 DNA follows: TGTGCCAGCAGCCGACTAGCGGGAGCGAGGGAGACCCAGTACTTC. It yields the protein CASSRLAGARETQYF.

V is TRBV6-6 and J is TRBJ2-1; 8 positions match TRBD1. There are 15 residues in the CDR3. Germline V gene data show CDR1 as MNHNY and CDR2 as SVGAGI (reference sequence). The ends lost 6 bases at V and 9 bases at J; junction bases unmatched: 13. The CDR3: CASRGAGGDAGEQFF. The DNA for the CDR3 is TGTGCCAGCAGGGGGGCAGGGGGCGATGCTGGTGAGCAGTTCTTC.

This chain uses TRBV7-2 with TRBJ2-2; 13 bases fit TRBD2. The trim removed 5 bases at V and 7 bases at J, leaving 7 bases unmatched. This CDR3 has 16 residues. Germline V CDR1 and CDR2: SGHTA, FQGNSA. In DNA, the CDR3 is TGTGCCAGCAGCCCCCTTGGACTAGCGGGAGTCGGGGAGCTGTTTTTT. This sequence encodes CASSPLGLAGVGELFF.